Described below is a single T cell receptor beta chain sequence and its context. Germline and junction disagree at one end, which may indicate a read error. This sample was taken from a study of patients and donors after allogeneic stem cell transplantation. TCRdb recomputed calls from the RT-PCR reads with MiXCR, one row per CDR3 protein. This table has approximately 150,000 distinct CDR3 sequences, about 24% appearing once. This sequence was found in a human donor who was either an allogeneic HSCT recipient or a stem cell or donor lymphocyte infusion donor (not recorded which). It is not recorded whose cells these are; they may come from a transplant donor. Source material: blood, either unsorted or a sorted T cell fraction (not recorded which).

CDR3 residues: CSVEGDGGRNTEAFF. CDR3 in DNA: TGCAGCGTCGAAGGGGACGGGGGCCGGAACACTGAAGCTTTCTTT. This chain links TRBV29-1 with TRBJ1-1; TRBD1 is a possible D gene (6 bases). The CDR3 totals 15 residues. CDR1 SQVTM and CDR2 ANQGSEA come from the germline V gene.